The entry that follows covers one T cell receptor (beta chain) sequence. Its antigen is unidentified. The CDR3 is 12 residues long. V was pared by 4 bases and J by 5 bases, with 1 base of the junction left unmatched. CDR1 and CDR2 (germline): SQVTM, ANQGSEA. This sample was included in a study of CD8 T cells in Susac syndrome. Reverse transcription of about 0.5 to 1 ug RNA was performed with random hexamers. Amplification of TCR beta CDR3 by immunoSEQ multiplex PCR spanned 54 Vbeta and 13 Jbeta. One entry per CDR3 protein results from TCRdb running MiXCR on the immunoSEQ multiplex PCR reads. The repertoire includes 95,000 to 150,000 distinct CDR3 sequences, 96% of them detected once, and about 0.13% sits in the top ten. General study findings and limits: The authors acknowledged that their TCR sequencing and HLA analysis involved a relatively small number of individuals.

The chain employs TRBV29-1 and TRBJ2-3, with 9 bases that match TRBD2. Sequencing was carried out using CD4+ T cells from PBMCs. The clonotype comes from a human donor with Susac syndrome. CDR3 sequence: CSVASGEDTQYF. The CDR3 DNA follows: TGCAGCGTTGCTAGCGGGGAAGATACGCAGTATTTT.